The 9 T cell receptor beta chains presented below share a single source sample, sequenced in a study of shared clonotypes between healthy human individuals. Assay used: immunoSEQ multiplex PCR; TCRdb lists only in-frame clones, some missing. The data hold a few million clones, with approximately 94% observed a single time. The sequencing sample was made of naive CD4+ T cells sorted from blood. Subset indicated: CD45RA+ positively selected. The source is a young man in good health.

V is TRBV7-9 and J is TRBJ1-4; D may be TRBD1 (5 bases). Germline V gene lookup returns CDR1 SEHNR and CDR2 FQNEAQ (reference sequence). V lost 2 bases to trimming and J lost 7 bases, with 8 bases between them. CDR3 size: 13 residues. In DNA form, the CDR3 reads TGTGCCAGCAGCTTACGACAGATTGAAAAACTGTTTTTT. Protein sequence: CASSLRQIEKLFF.

The chain combines TRBV9 with TRBJ1-5; 7 nucleotides agree with TRBD1. Germline V CDR1 and CDR2: SGDLS, YYNGEE. After removal of 0 bases from V and 10 bases from J, the junction contained 4 bases not matched to a gene. CDR3 size: 13 residues. The CDR3 is CASSVVAGGPQHF. The CDR3 coding sequence is TGTGCCAGCAGCGTAGTGGCAGGGGGTCCCCAGCATTTT. Filled out from reference TRBV9 and TRBJ1-5, the complete variable domain reads DSGVTQTPKHLITATGQRVTLRCSPRSGDLSVYWYQQSLDQGLQFLIQYYNGEERAKGNILERFSAQQFPDLHSELNLSSLELGDSALYFCASSVVAGGPQHFGDGTRLSIL.

The genes are TRBV6-1 and TRBJ2-5, with D possibly being TRBD1 (6 bases). Germline V CDR1 and CDR2: MNHNS, SASEGT. The CDR3 is made up of 17 amino acids. The V gene lost 2 bases and the J gene lost 5 bases, with 21 bases spanning the gap. The CDR3 bases are TGTGCCAGCAGTGAAACCAGCTTCAGGGGCGTTGGGGAGACCCAGTACTTC. Protein: CASSETSFRGVGETQYF.

This clone is a singleton in its sample. CDR3 DNA: TGCGCCAGCAGCCAAGATTCTTTGCGAACAGCCCCTAGGGAGCAGTACTTC. It translates to CASSQDSLRTAPREQYF. The V and J genes are TRBV4-1 and TRBJ2-7; no firm D call. V lost 0 bases and J lost 7, with 22 bases in between. Germline V CDR1 and CDR2: MGHRA, YSYEKL. The CDR3 sequence is 17 residues long.

About this clone: Additional DNA sequences in this sample encode the identical CDR3. The chain links TRBV29-1 to TRBJ2-1; a possible D gene is TRBD2 (5 bases). Trimming removed 4 bases from V and 4 bases from J, with 5 bases in between. The CDR3 loop spans 11 amino acids. Germline loops: CDR1 SQVTM, CDR2 ANQGSEA. In DNA form, the CDR3 reads TGCAGCGTTGGGACTTACAATGAGCAGTTCTTC. This translates into CSVGTYNEQFF.

V and J are TRBV11-2 and TRBJ2-7, with D possibly matching TRBD2 (5 bases). Germline values: CDR1 SGHAT, CDR2 FQNNGV. The CDR3 contains 15 residues. The ends were cut back, 6 bases at V and 3 bases at J, with 18 bases in the middle. The CDR3 DNA reads TGTGCCAGCAGGTCAGCCGGGGTTTTCCGCTACGAGCAGTACTTC. It encodes CASRSAGVFRYEQYF.

This clone occurred once. The chain has TRBV2 and TRBJ2-1, with 11 bases lining up with TRBD2. Germline V gene lookup returns CDR1 SNHLY and CDR2 FYNNEI. This CDR3 has 12 amino acids. After removal of 10 bases from V and 6 bases from J, the junction contained 2 bases not matched to a gene. In DNA form, the CDR3 reads TGTGCCACCGGGACTAGCGGCAATGAGCAGTTCTTC. Translated, it gives CATGTSGNEQFF.

The chain combines TRBV28 with TRBJ1-1, with 8 bases fitting TRBD1. CDR3 length equals 14 residues. J was trimmed by 1 base and V by 6 bases; bases with no gene match: 4. Germline values: CDR1 MDHEN, CDR2 SYDVKM. The CDR3 bases are TGTGCCAGCAGACTAGACAGGGGGAACACTGAAGCTTTCTTT. The encoded protein is CASRLDRGNTEAFF.

This clone is a singleton in its sample. The V and J genes are TRBV2 and TRBJ2-3; D possibly uses TRBD1 or TRBD2 (5 bases each). The V gene's germline CDR1 is SNHLY and CDR2 FYNNEI. The CDR3 runs 13 residues. V was shortened by 9 bases and J by 10 bases, with 20 bases between the two germline ends. The CDR3 DNA sequence: TGTGCCAGTGGGCAGGGAGTTGGTGGGGCGCAGTATTTT. Its protein product is CASGQGVGGAQYF. Full variable domain (rest looked up from reference TRBV2 and TRBJ2-3): EPEVTQTPSHQVTQMGQEVILRCVPISNHLYFYWYRQILGQKVEFLVSFYNNEISEKSEIFDDQFSVERPDGSNFTLKIRSTKLEDSAMYFCASGQGVGGAQYFGPGTRLTVL.